These 29 T cell receptor beta chains came from one sample sequenced in a study of CD8 T cells in Susac syndrome. RNA, at about 0.45 to 1 ug, was reverse transcribed with random hexamers. TCRdb called the immunoSEQ multiplex PCR reads again in MiXCR, with one record for every CDR3 protein. Of approximately 74,000 distinct CDR3 sequences in the sample, approximately 94% were seen once. Sequenced input: CD4+ T cells from PBMCs. The receptors derive from a human donor with Susac syndrome.

CDR3 sequence: CASSLGDRVGAFF. For the CDR3, the DNA is TGTGCCAGCAGCTTGGGGGACAGGGTAGGGGCTTTCTTT. The V and J genes are TRBV5-6 and TRBJ1-1, with 9 nucleotides matching TRBD1. CDR1 SGHDT and CDR2 YYEEEE come from the germline V gene. CDR3 size: 13 residues. With 0 bases clipped from V and 11 bases from J, the junction kept 5 bases outside the gene matches.

The rearrangement links TRBV11-2 to TRBJ1-2; 8 bases line up with TRBD1. Germline CDR1 SGHAT, CDR2 FQNNGV. There are 15 residues in the CDR3. V was pared by 3 bases and J by 6 bases, with 9 bases of the junction left unmatched. CDR3 DNA: TGTGCCAGCAGCTTCCTTGGGCGGACAGGGCATGGCTACACCTTC. It specifies CASSFLGRTGHGYTF.

Here the CDR3 reads CASSLVLKSAGNEKLFF. CDR3 coding DNA: TGTGCCAGCAGCTTAGTCCTAAAAAGTGCGGGCAATGAAAAACTGTTTTTT. The rearrangement uses TRBV11-2 and TRBJ1-4; D is ambiguous. CDR1 is SGHAT, CDR2 FQNNGV, per germline. Between the trimmed V and J ends, which lost 1 base and 5 bases, there was a span of 17 bases. This CDR3 spans 17 amino acids.

This chain uses TRBV3-1 with TRBJ1-2, with D uncertain. CDR1 is LGHDT and CDR2 is YNNKEL in the germline V gene (reference sequence). Trimming removed 2 bases from V and 8 bases from J, with 18 bases in between. This CDR3 is 15 amino acids long. The DNA of the CDR3 is TGTGCCAGCAGCCAAACTGCCGCCTCGGTTGGCGGCTACACCTTC. Translation gives CASSQTAASVGGYTF.

This chain joins TRBV5-6 and TRBJ2-7, with 13 bases matching TRBD2. This CDR3 has 17 residues. The germline V gene encodes CDR1 SGHDT and CDR2 YYEEEE. V was clipped by 0 bases and J by 2 bases; unmatched bases: 5. The CDR3 loop reads CASSLDGGLAGTYEQYF. Written as DNA, the CDR3 is TGTGCCAGCAGCTTGGATGGGGGACTAGCGGGGACCTACGAGCAGTACTTC. Using reference TRBV5-6 and TRBJ2-7 for the parts outside the CDR3, the full variable domain is DAGVTQSPTHLIKTRGQQVTLRCSPKSGHDTVSWYQQALGQGPQFIFQYYEEEERQRGNFPDRFSGHQFPNYSSELNVNALLLGDSALYLCASSLDGGLAGTYEQYFGPGTRLTVT.

The chain links TRBV7-2 to TRBJ1-1; TRBD1 is a possible D gene (6 bases). The V and J ends lost 2 bases and 1 base respectively, with 14 bases between them. Per the germline V gene, CDR1 is SGHTA and CDR2 is FQGNSA. This CDR3 is 16 amino acids long. The CDR3 nucleotides read TGTGCCAGCAGCTTAAGGAGAGCAGGGGAGAACACTGAAGCTTTCTTT. Translation: CASSLRRAGENTEAFF.

This rearrangement joins TRBV20-1 to TRBJ1-1, with 8 positions matching TRBD1. CDR3 length: 17 amino acids. Germline assignment: CDR1 DFQATT and CDR2 SNEGSKA (reference sequence). Germline trimming cut 7 bases from V and 1 base from J; bases unmatched to any gene: 17. The CDR3 protein is CSVKKLLPGTGNTEAFF. The CDR3, as DNA: TGCAGTGTTAAAAAGCTACTCCCAGGGACAGGGAACACTGAAGCTTTCTTT.

This clonotype was recorded only once. The rearrangement uses TRBV19 and TRBJ2-4; D uncertain. V shed 5 bases and J shed 0 bases, with 14 bases lying between them. This CDR3 comprises 16 residues. Germline V gene lookup returns CDR1 LNHDA and CDR2 SQIVND (reference sequence). CDR3 in DNA: TGTGCCAGTAGTCCCCGGACGGAGCTAGCCAAAAACATTCAGTACTTC. This gives the protein CASSPRTELAKNIQYF.

In its sample, this clonotype was seen once. The chain links TRBV21-1 to TRBJ2-5. TRBV21-1 is deemed a pseudogene. The length of the CDR3 is 21 residues. CDR3 nucleotides: TGTGCCAGCAGCACGCTCTTTTGCTCGGGACAGGGGAAAGGGTATGAAGAGACCCAGTACTTC. The encoded protein is CASSTLFCSGQGKGYEETQYF.

V usage is TRBV12-3 or TRBV12-4 and J usage is TRBJ2-1; D gene uncertain. Trimming took off 2 bases at V and 7 bases at J, with 6 bases between the two ends. The CDR3 runs 12 residues. Here the CDR3 DNA reads TGTGCCAGCAGTTTATGGGTAAATGAGCAGTTCTTC. Translated: CASSLWVNEQFF.

This clonotype was observed a handful of times. The V call is TRBV5-4, the J call TRBJ2-5; possible D gene TRBD1, 6 bases. CDR1 SGHNT and CDR2 YYREEE come from the germline V gene (reference sequence). The CDR3 has 14 amino acids. Trimming removed 4 bases at V and 4 bases at J, with 14 bases between. CDR3 in amino acids: CASSMGADSETQYF. The CDR3 nucleotides are TGTGCCAGCAGCATGGGGGCCGACTCAGAGACCCAGTACTTC.

The chain links TRBV12-3 or TRBV12-4 to TRBJ1-5, with a weak D call TRBD1 (5 bases). This CDR3 region has 14 residues. Trimming removed 2 bases from V and 9 bases from J, with 14 bases in between. The CDR3 reads CASSLKGSQTPQHF. In DNA, the CDR3 is TGTGCCAGCAGTTTAAAGGGGTCCCAGACGCCCCAGCATTTT.

This chain uses TRBV29-1 with TRBJ1-1; D is ambiguous. Trimming cost V 6 bases and J 1 base, with 15 bases left between them. CDR3 length equals 14 residues. Germline V gene data show CDR1 as SQVTM and CDR2 as ANQGSEA. This CDR3 is CSVTITGRNTEAFF. The DNA of the CDR3 is TGCAGCGTCACGATTACGGGTCGGAACACTGAAGCTTTCTTT. Full variable domain (outside the CDR3, taken from reference TRBV29-1 and TRBJ1-1): SAVISQKPSRDICQRGTSLTIQCQVDSQVTMMFWYRQQPGQSLTLIATANQGSEATYESGFVIDKFPISRPNLTFSTLTVSNMSPEDSSIYLCSVTITGRNTEAFFGQGTRLTVV.

V usage is TRBV7-2 and J usage is TRBJ1-2, with 7 bases matching TRBD1. Germline CDR1 SGHTA, CDR2 FQGNSA. Unmatched junction bases numbered 8, after V lost 0 bases and J lost 4 bases. The CDR3 contains 16 residues. In DNA, the CDR3 is TGTGCCAGCAGCTTAGCGCGGTGGACAGGAGCCTATGGCTACACCTTC. Residues: CASSLARWTGAYGYTF.

CDR3 coding DNA: TGCAGTGCTAGACTGCCTCAGGCCAGAGAGCAGTACTTC. Its translation: CSARLPQAREQYF. The gene calls are TRBV20-1 and TRBJ2-7; D gene ambiguous. Between the trimmed V and J ends, which lost 2 bases and 7 bases, there was a span of 15 bases. The CDR3 runs to 13 residues. Germline V CDR1 and CDR2: DFQATT, SNEGSKA (reference sequence).

The chain recombines TRBV7-6 with TRBJ2-2; TRBD1 is a possible D gene (6 bases). The CDR3 spans 15 residues. V was clipped by 3 bases and J by 2 bases, with 10 bases between them. In germline, CDR1 is SGHVS, CDR2 FNYEAQ. CDR3 coding DNA: TGTGCCAGCAGCTTGAAGGACAGTAACACCGGGGAGCTGTTTTTT. Translated, it gives CASSLKDSNTGELFF.

This chain joins TRBV5-5 and TRBJ2-3; perhaps TRBD2 as D (6 bases). The CDR3 consists of 15 residues. Per the germline V gene, CDR1 is SGHKS and CDR2 is YYEKEE (reference sequence). The germline V and J ends were trimmed by 5 bases and 0 bases, with 13 bases remaining between them. The CDR3 sequence: CASRVSGLSTDTQYF. The CDR3 region has the DNA TGTGCCAGCAGGGTTAGCGGACTAAGCACAGATACGCAGTATTTT. The full variable domain, rest sourced from reference TRBV5-5 and TRBJ2-3, is DAGVTQSPTHLIKTRGQQVTLRCSPISGHKSVSWYQQVLGQGPQFIFQYYEKEERGRGNFPDRFSARQFPNYSSELNVNALLLGDSALYLCASRVSGLSTDTQYFGPGTRLTVL.

This rearrangement joins TRBV29-1 to TRBJ1-2; D gene unclear. The V end was cut by 3 bases, the J end by 5 bases, with 25 bases between. CDR1 SQVTM and CDR2 ANQGSEA come from the germline V gene. The CDR3 spans 17 residues. CDR3 amino acids: CSVDLVMRRPPFYGYTF. As DNA, the CDR3 is TGCAGCGTTGATCTGGTAATGAGGAGGCCCCCATTTTATGGCTACACCTTC.

V gene TRBV13 combines with J gene TRBJ2-2; perhaps TRBD1 as D (5 bases). V lost 2 bases and J lost 4, with 8 bases in between. The CDR3 has 14 residues. The germline V gene encodes CDR1 PRHDT and CDR2 FYEKMQ (reference sequence). The CDR3 spells CASSLRQTTGELFF. CDR3 nucleotide sequence: TGTGCCAGCAGCTTACGACAGACCACCGGGGAGCTGTTTTTT.

This chain connects TRBV12-3 or TRBV12-4 to TRBJ2-3, with TRBD2 matching 14 bases. This CDR3 has 17 residues. Germline trimming cut 6 bases from V and 6 bases from J; bases unmatched to any gene: 11. The CDR3 spells CASSPHRTSGRTDTQYF. CDR3 nucleotides: TGTGCCAGCAGCCCTCACAGGACTAGCGGGAGGACGGATACGCAGTATTTT.

The V gene is TRBV9, the J gene TRBJ1-2, with D hard to call. CDR1 and CDR2 from the germline V gene are SGDLS and YYNGEE. Trimming left V 0 bases short and J 0 bases short, with 9 bases between. This CDR3 contains 15 residues. The CDR3 sequence is CASSVEGRANYGYTF. The CDR3 bases are TGTGCCAGCAGCGTAGAAGGACGGGCTAACTATGGCTACACCTTC. The entire variable domain, with the rest obtained from reference TRBV9 and TRBJ1-2, is as follows: DSGVTQTPKHLITATGQRVTLRCSPRSGDLSVYWYQQSLDQGLQFLIQYYNGEERAKGNILERFSAQQFPDLHSELNLSSLELGDSALYFCASSVEGRANYGYTFGSGTRLTVV.

The chain links TRBV30 to TRBJ2-5; D unclear. CDR3 length equals 13 residues. V lost 2 bases to trimming and J lost 0 bases, with 7 bases between them. The germline CDR1 and CDR2 sequences are GTSNPN and SVGIG (reference sequence). The CDR3 protein is CAWSLEYQETQYF. CDR3 coding DNA: TGTGCCTGGAGTCTAGAGTACCAAGAGACCCAGTACTTC.

This clonotype was seen just once. The chain has TRBV7-9 and TRBJ2-7; a possible D gene is TRBD2 (6 bases). This CDR3 contains 14 residues. V was clipped by 1 base and J by 2 bases, with 9 bases between them. Germline V gene lookup returns CDR1 SEHNR and CDR2 FQNEAQ (reference sequence). The CDR3 protein is CASSLVGGAYEQYF. CDR3 DNA: TGTGCCAGCAGCTTAGTGGGGGGTGCCTACGAGCAGTACTTC.

The chain couples TRBV6-6 to TRBJ1-1; D remains ambiguous. The length of the CDR3 is 13 residues. Germline V CDR1 and CDR2: MNHNY, SVGAGI (reference sequence). The ends were cut back, 4 bases at V and 2 bases at J, with 8 bases in the middle. The CDR3 region is CASSSTRNTEAFF. CDR3 nucleotides: TGTGCCAGCAGTTCAACAAGAAACACTGAAGCTTTCTTT.

The chain recombines TRBV20-1 with TRBJ1-2; no clear D. The V gene's germline CDR1 is DFQATT and CDR2 SNEGSKA (reference sequence). The V and J ends lost 0 bases and 8 bases respectively, with 19 bases between them. The CDR3 extends over 15 amino acids. CDR3 coding DNA: TGCAGTGCTAGAGATAATTGGGCGGTAGCTGGAGGCTACACCTTC. Amino acid sequence: CSARDNWAVAGGYTF.

The rearrangement joins TRBV7-3 to TRBJ2-1; D gene ambiguous. Trimming stripped 4 bases from V and 8 bases from J, with 12 bases between. This CDR3 has 13 residues. From germline, CDR1 is SGHTA and CDR2 FQGTGA. For the CDR3, the DNA is TGTGCCAGCAGCTCCCCCCCTGATGATGAGCAGTTCTTC. Amino acid sequence: CASSSPPDDEQFF.

The genes are TRBV14 and TRBJ1-3; 7 bases fit TRBD1. The V gene end was trimmed by 0 bases and the J gene end by 0 bases; junction bases not matched to a gene: 2. Germline values: CDR1 SGHDN, CDR2 FVKESK. CDR3 length: 16 amino acids. CDR3: CASSQETGISGNTIYF. CDR3 sequence (DNA): TGTGCCAGCAGCCAAGAGACAGGGATCTCTGGAAACACCATATATTTT.

V and J are TRBV20-1 and TRBJ1-1, with D perhaps TRBD1 (5 bases). CDR3 length: 13 residues. The germline gives CDR1 DFQATT, CDR2 SNEGSKA (reference sequence). Deletions cut 6 bases from V and 1 base from J, with 12 bases between. The CDR3 loop reads CSATGRRNTEAFF. The CDR3 DNA sequence: TGCAGTGCAACGGGACGCAGGAACACTGAAGCTTTCTTT.

The J gene is TRBJ1-1, the V gene TRBV18; D gene ambiguous. The length of the CDR3 is 14 residues. V was clipped by 2 bases and J by 2 bases, with 9 bases between them. The germline V gene has CDR1 KGHSH and CDR2 LQKENI. CDR3 residues: CASSPVLSNTEAFF. In DNA form, the CDR3 reads TGTGCCAGCTCACCAGTTTTATCTAACACTGAAGCTTTCTTT.